Below are 10 T cell receptor beta chains sequenced from a single sample in a study of T cell responses to AZD1222 COVID-19 vaccine (dated by TCRdb to the early 2020s). The time point label, read with the paper, signifies: baseline before first vaccination. The method was the immunoSEQ multiplex PCR assay. The source is immuneACCESS, and TCRdb retained only in-frame sequences with V and J called. Part of the clones is not carried over; for the studies checked, unresolved V genes explain less than half of this, and the remainder is unexplained. The sample records approximately 260,000 clones, just over 90% of which are singletons. The top ten clones comprise 0.55% of the sample. Sequenced here: peripheral blood, sampled on day 0 of AZD1222 vaccination. These TCRs come from an adult in good health.

The genes are TRBV10-3 and TRBJ1-5, with D tentatively TRBD1 (6 bases). The ends were cut back, 11 bases at V and 0 bases at J, with 14 bases in the middle. The CDR3 covers 14 residues. Germline values: CDR1 ENHRY, CDR2 SYGVKD. The CDR3 DNA reads TGTGCCTCTTCGGGACACCTTAGCAATCAGCCCCAGCATTTT. Translation: CASSGHLSNQPQHF.

The chain combines TRBV6-6 with TRBJ1-2; 7 bases line up with TRBD1. V dropped 4 bases and J dropped 0; count of bases not matched to a gene: 8. From germline, CDR1 is MNHNY and CDR2 SVGAGI (reference sequence). This CDR3 comprises 16 residues. DNA for the CDR3: TGTGCCAGCAGTTTCACCAGACAGGGAGCTAACTATGGCTACACCTTC. This gives the protein CASSFTRQGANYGYTF.

V usage is TRBV24-1 and J usage is TRBJ1-3; TRBD1 might be the D (5 bases). Trimming cost V 5 bases and J 9 bases, with 22 bases left between them. The CDR3 consists of 16 residues. The germline V gene has CDR1 KGHDR and CDR2 SFDVKD. The CDR3 DNA follows: TGTGCCACCAGTGGAGCCCGGGACTCACTTCCATGCACCATATATTTT. This sequence encodes CATSGARDSLPCTIYF.

The V gene is TRBV15, the J gene TRBJ1-5; the match to TRBD1 covers 7 bases. The length of the CDR3 is 16 residues. Trimming at V came to 2 bases and at J to 2 bases, leaving 6 bases not matched to a gene. The germline V gene has CDR1 LNHNV and CDR2 YYDKDF (reference sequence). For the CDR3, the DNA is TGTGCCACCAGCAGACAACCCGACAGGGGCAATCAGCCCCAGCATTTT. It is translated as CATSRQPDRGNQPQHF.

The chain is built from TRBV18 and TRBJ2-3; a weak D match, TRBD2 (7 bases). The CDR3 is 16 amino acids. The germline gives CDR1 KGHSH, CDR2 LQKENI. V lost 6 bases, J lost 4 bases, and 20 bases lay in between. The CDR3 DNA is TGTGCCAGCTCCCTCCGAGGCGGGGGCGGATCAGATACGCAGTATTTT. Encoded protein: CASSLRGGGGSDTQYF.

This clone has only a few counts. The chain joins TRBV9 to TRBJ2-1, with D possibly being TRBD1 or TRBD2 (5 bases each). The CDR3 totals 15 residues. V was trimmed by 0 bases and J by 0 bases, leaving 7 bases between them. CDR1 and CDR2 from the germline V gene are SGDLS and YYNGEE. Here the CDR3 reads CASSVDGASYNEQFF. The CDR3 bases are TGTGCCAGCAGCGTAGACGGGGCCTCCTACAATGAGCAGTTCTTC.

This clone has a handful of counts. The V gene is TRBV12-3 or TRBV12-4, the J gene TRBJ2-7; TRBD1 matches at 7 bases. This CDR3 is built from 13 residues. Trimming removed 4 bases from V and 0 bases from J; junction bases left unmatched: 0. CDR3 protein: CASSSGGSYEQYF. CDR3 coding DNA: TGTGCCAGCAGTTCAGGGGGCTCCTACGAGCAGTACTTC.

The V gene is TRBV11-2, the J gene TRBJ2-7; 9 positions match TRBD2. The V gene's germline CDR1 is SGHAT and CDR2 FQNNGV. The V segment lost 5 bases and the J segment 0 bases; nucleotides outside the gene matches: 8. The CDR3 spans 16 residues. The CDR3 DNA reads as TGTGCCAGCAGCCACCAGCTAGCGGGGTACTCCTACGAGCAGTACTTC. This encodes CASSHQLAGYSYEQYF.

The chain links TRBV1 to TRBJ2-7; no DNA check was done on the table's D call, TRBD2. TRBV1 is a pseudogene locus. The CDR3 runs 13 residues. The CDR3 bases are TGCACCCACCGGGACTTAAGCTCCTACGAGCAGTACTTC. This gives the protein CTHRDLSSYEQYF.

This chain links TRBV5-1 with TRBJ2-7, with 9 bases lining up with TRBD1. CDR1 is SGHRS and CDR2 is YFSETQ in the germline V gene. The CDR3 is 14 amino acids. Germline trimming cut 2 bases from V and 4 bases from J; bases unmatched to any gene: 4. The CDR3 DNA is TGCGCCAGCAGCTTAGGGACAGGGAGGTACGAGCAGTACTTC. Translation: CASSLGTGRYEQYF.